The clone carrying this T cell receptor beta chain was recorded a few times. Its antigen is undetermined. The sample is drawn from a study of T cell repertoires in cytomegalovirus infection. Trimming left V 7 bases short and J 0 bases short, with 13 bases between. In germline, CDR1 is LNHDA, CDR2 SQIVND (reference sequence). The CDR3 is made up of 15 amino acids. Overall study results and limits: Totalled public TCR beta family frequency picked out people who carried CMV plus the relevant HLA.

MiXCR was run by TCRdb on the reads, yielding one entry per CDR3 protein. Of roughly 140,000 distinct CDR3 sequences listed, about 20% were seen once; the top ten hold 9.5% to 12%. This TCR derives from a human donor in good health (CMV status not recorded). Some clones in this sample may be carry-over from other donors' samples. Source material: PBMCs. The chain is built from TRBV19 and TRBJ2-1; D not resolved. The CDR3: CASTPRSSSYNEQFF. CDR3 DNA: TGTGCCAGTACACCTCGCTCAAGCTCCTACAATGAGCAGTTCTTC.